Listed below are T cell receptor beta chains from one sample, sequenced in a study of blood T cell repertoires in COVID-19. The method was immunoSEQ multiplex PCR; TCRdb's version includes in-frame clones alone and lacks a portion of them. This sample carries about 120,000 clones, 82% of them seen once, and the ten largest clones take about 4.5%. Sample: peripheral blood. The receptors shown here come from a woman in her seventies with acute or convalescent COVID-19. The CDR3 runs from the conserved cysteine through the conserved F or W. The order of the fields is clone size, CDR3 length, D gene, J gene, V gene, CDR3 protein, CDR3 DNA. A D gene is named only where the DNA matches it firmly. Size values are once, few and many counts, or a class for expanded clones, and some rows have none.

>NA|14|NA|TRBJ2-3|TRBV7-7
CASSQGLATDTQYF
TGTGCCAGCAGCCAGGGCCTCGCCACAGATACGCAGTATTTT
>NA|15|NA|TRBJ1-2|TRBV11-3
CASSERTRPNYGYTF
TGTGCCAGCAGCGAGCGTACGCGACCTAACTATGGCTACACCTTC
>medium-sized|16|NA|TRBJ1-2|TRBV11-3
CASSSLRDGRNYGYTF
TGTGCCAGCAGCTCCCTAAGGGACGGGAGGAACTATGGCTACACCTTC
>NA|13|TRBD2|TRBJ2-1|TRBV24-1
CATKAGGRDEQFF
TGTGCCACCAAAGCGGGGGGGCGGGATGAGCAGTTCTTC
>NA|13|NA|TRBJ2-1|TRBV15
CATSSSTLDEQFF
TGTGCCACCAGCAGTTCCACCCTAGATGAGCAGTTCTTC
>NA|16|NA|TRBJ1-1|TRBV4-3
CASSQDSGTPNTEAFF
TGCGCCAGCAGCCAAGACTCCGGGACACCTAACACTGAAGCTTTCTTT
>NA|16|TRBD1|TRBJ2-5|TRBV9
CASSSLSGQSGETQYF
TGTGCCAGCAGTTCTCTCTCGGGACAGTCAGGGGAGACCCAGTACTTC
>NA|17|TRBD1|TRBJ2-3|TRBV11-3
CASSSALGQSSTDTQYF
TGTGCCAGCAGCTCCGCCCTGGGACAGAGCAGCACAGATACGCAGTATTTT
>once|15|TRBD1|TRBJ1-2|TRBV6-2/TRBV6-3
CASSYPKGQNYGYTF
TGTGCCAGCAGTTACCCTAAGGGACAGAACTATGGCTACACCTTC
>NA|15|NA|TRBJ1-6|TRBV7-2
CASSLDRLLNSPLHF
TGTGCCAGCAGCTTAGACAGGTTGCTAAATTCACCCCTCCACTTT
>once|15|NA|TRBJ1-2|TRBV18
CASSPPAGQGYGYTF
TGTGCCAGCTCACCCCCGGCAGGGCAGGGCTATGGCTACACCTTC
>NA|12|TRBD1|TRBJ2-7|TRBV29-1
CSVGLQGYEQYF
TGCAGCGTTGGACTACAGGGGTACGAGCAGTACTTC
>NA|15|NA|TRBJ2-2|TRBV4-2
CASSQDALNTGELFF
TGTGCCAGCAGCCAAGACGCGTTGAACACCGGGGAGCTGTTTTTT
>few|15|TRBD1|TRBJ2-1|TRBV25-1
CASSGYRGPYNEQFF
TGTGCCAGCAGTGGCTACAGGGGCCCCTACAATGAGCAGTTCTTC
>NA|13|NA|TRBJ2-5|TRBV6-2/TRBV6-3
CASRYAGSETQYF
TGTGCCAGCCGTTACGCCGGGTCAGAGACCCAGTACTTC
>few|13|NA|TRBJ2-5|TRBV6-4
CASSSRAGETQYF
TGTGCCAGCAGTAGCAGGGCAGGGGAGACCCAGTACTTC
>NA|20|NA|TRBJ1-3|TRBV6-2/TRBV6-3
CASTPSRAIRGFSSGNTIYF
TGTGCCAGCACCCCGTCAAGGGCAATACGGGGGTTCTCGTCTGGAAACACCATATATTTT
>NA|16|NA|TRBJ1-5|TRBV7-2
CASSLVGGTSNQPQHF
TGTGCCAGCAGCTTAGTCGGGGGGACTAGCAATCAGCCCCAGCATTTT
>NA|14|NA|TRBJ1-2|TRBV24-1
CATSVSGVGYGYTF
TGTGCCACCAGTGTTTCGGGGGTCGGATATGGCTACACCTTC
>NA|13|NA|TRBJ1-2|TRBV2
CASSADRGAGYTF
TGTGCCAGCAGTGCAGATCGAGGCGCCGGCTACACCTTC
>once|16|NA|TRBJ1-3|TRBV15
CATQDDTSLSGNTIYF
TGTGCCACCCAAGATGACACTAGCCTCTCTGGAAACACCATATATTTT
>NA|15|NA|TRBJ2-5|TRBV7-7
CASSLAWAGTETQYF
TGTGCCAGCAGCTTAGCCTGGGCGGGGACAGAGACCCAGTACTTC
>NA|18|TRBD2|TRBJ2-1|TRBV7-2
CASSQPGLAGGPYNEQFF
TGTGCCAGCAGCCAACCGGGACTAGCGGGGGGGCCTTACAATGAGCAGTTCTTC
>once|16|NA|TRBJ1-5|TRBV19
CASSIRTGGSNQPQHF
TGTGCCAGTAGTATAAGGACCGGGGGTAGCAATCAGCCCCAGCATTTT
>NA|15|NA|TRBJ1-2|TRBV6-6
CAARRGLLPNYGYTF
TGTGCCGCCCGACGGGGATTACTCCCAAACTATGGCTACACCTTC
>NA|15|NA|TRBJ2-2|TRBV6-6
CASSYLDTNTGELFF
TGTGCCAGCAGTTATTTGGACACCAACACCGGGGAGCTGTTTTTT
>NA|14|TRBD1|TRBJ2-7|TRBV4-3
CASSHSDRVYEQYF
TGCGCCAGCAGCCACTCCGACAGGGTCTACGAGCAGTACTTC
>NA|14|TRBD1|TRBJ1-5|TRBV6-2/TRBV6-3
CASSQGGMRRPQHF
TGTGCCAGCAGCCAGGGGGGGATGCGGCGGCCCCAGCATTTT
>NA|13|NA|TRBJ1-6|TRBV6-1
CASSDIYNSPLHF
TGTGCCAGCAGTGATATCTATAATTCACCCCTCCACTTT
>few|17|TRBD2|TRBJ2-5|TRBV2
CASTQLVGLGGQETQYF
TGTGCCAGCACACAATTGGTGGGACTAGGGGGCCAAGAGACCCAGTACTTC
>NA|13|TRBD1|TRBJ1-2|TRBV18
CASSPDRSYGYTF
TGTGCCAGCTCACCGGACAGGAGCTATGGCTACACCTTC
>NA|17|TRBD2|TRBJ2-3|TRBV3-1/TRBV3-2
CASSQGLGGGATDTQYF
TGTGCCAGCAGCCAAGGTCTTGGCGGGGGGGCCACAGATACGCAGTATTTT
>NA|15|NA|TRBJ2-2|TRBV2
CASSDPSGNTGELFF
TGTGCCAGCAGTGATCCGTCGGGGAACACCGGGGAGCTGTTTTTT
>NA|15|NA|TRBJ1-1|TRBV7-2
CASSPQALRRTEAFF
TGTGCCAGCAGCCCCCAAGCCCTGAGGAGGACTGAAGCTTTCTTT
>NA|15|NA|TRBJ2-2|TRBV7-8
CASSLGGANTGELFF
TGTGCCAGCAGCTTAGGAGGCGCGAACACCGGGGAGCTGTTTTTT
>NA|13|NA|TRBJ1-5|TRBV10-2
CASSEQDSQPQHF
TGCGCCAGCAGTGAACAGGACAGTCAGCCCCAGCATTTT
>NA|13|TRBD1|TRBJ1-6|TRBV6-5
CASRTGSHSPLHF
TGTGCCAGCAGGACAGGGTCTCATTCACCCCTCCACTTT
>once|15|NA|TRBJ2-3|TRBV7-2
CASSARGGFTDTQYF
TGTGCCAGCAGCGCACGTGGGGGGTTCACAGATACGCAGTATTTT
>NA|17|NA|TRBJ1-5|TRBV7-8
CASSLQPQGISNQPQHF
TGTGCCAGCAGCCTACAACCACAGGGAATCAGCAATCAGCCCCAGCATTTT
>NA|17|NA|TRBJ1-2|TRBV2
CASSEATGRIQNYGYTF
TGTGCCAGCAGTGAAGCGACCGGGAGGATTCAGAACTATGGCTACACCTTC
>NA|15|NA|TRBJ1-1|TRBV10-3
CAISGGGRMNTEAFF
TGTGCCATCAGTGGGGGCGGACGGATGAACACTGAAGCTTTCTTT
>NA|18|NA|TRBJ1-1|TRBV6-1
CASSGRSTGRRGNTEAFF
TGTGCCAGCAGTGGCAGATCAACAGGGCGACGAGGGAACACTGAAGCTTTCTTT
>NA|14|NA|TRBJ2-5|TRBV11-3
CASSLSSYQETQYF
TGTGCCAGCAGCTTATCCAGTTACCAAGAGACCCAGTACTTC
>NA|13|NA|TRBJ1-2|TRBV5-6
CASSGGRSYGYTF
TGTGCCAGCAGCGGAGGACGGAGTTATGGCTACACCTTC
>NA|14|TRBD2|TRBJ2-5|TRBV14
CASSPLAARETQYF
TGTGCCAGCAGCCCCCTAGCGGCTAGAGAGACCCAGTACTTC
>NA|14|TRBD1|TRBJ1-6|TRBV7-9
CASSPRTGGSPLHF
TGTGCCAGCAGCCCTCGTACAGGGGGATCACCCCTCCACTTT
>NA|14|TRBD1|TRBJ1-1|TRBV4-2
CASGRTGVGTEAFF
TGTGCCAGCGGTAGGACAGGGGTCGGCACTGAAGCTTTCTTT
>NA|17|TRBD2|TRBJ2-7|TRBV11-2
CASSPWTSGGTTYEQYF
TGTGCCAGCAGCCCCTGGACTAGCGGGGGGACTACCTACGAGCAGTACTTC
>once|13|NA|TRBJ2-2|TRBV11-2
CASSRGKQRELFF
TGTGCCAGCAGCCGCGGCAAGCAGAGAGAGCTGTTTTTT
>NA|15|NA|TRBJ1-4|TRBV30
CAWSLAGGGNEKLFF
TGTGCCTGGAGCCTTGCGGGGGGAGGTAATGAAAAACTGTTTTTT
>NA|14|TRBD1|TRBJ1-2|TRBV5-6
CASSFTGENYGYTF
TGTGCCAGCAGCTTCACAGGGGAGAACTATGGCTACACCTTC
>NA|14|NA|TRBJ2-5|TRBV5-1
CASSLAQGIETQYF
TGCGCCAGCAGCTTGGCCCAGGGAATAGAGACCCAGTACTTC